This T cell receptor (beta chain) was captured by sequencing in a study of cytomegalovirus exposure and HLA in healthy donors. Study-wide background: Earlier sequencing of some 170 million T cells yielded nearly 120 million unique TCR beta sequences.

The study, taken as a whole, reports: Roughly uniform sequencing depth across donors was assumed, possibly incorrectly. Cytomegalovirus association was listed for roughly 160 TCR beta chains.

Germline V lookup: CDR1 MGHRA, CDR2 YSYEKL. V was cut by 3 bases and J by 7 bases, with 19 bases left in between. The CDR3 is 16 amino acids. The PCR made use of 60 Vbeta and 13 Jbeta primers. Profiling relied on immunoSEQ multiplex PCR, and the TCRdb table lists in-frame clones only, not all of them. Among over 90,000 clones, roughly 74% were seen once, and the ten largest hold approximately 3%. Concerning this clone: Its antigen is still unknown.

This TCR came from a female donor in good health and CMV-seropositive. The specimen sequenced was PBMCs. This sequence joins TRBV4-1 and TRBJ2-1, with a possible D match to TRBD1 (5 bases). Written as DNA, the CDR3 is TGCGCCAGCAGCCAGCCAGGGAAAACGGGTGGGAATGAGCAGTTCTTC. Translating it yields CASSQPGKTGGNEQFF.